This T cell receptor (beta chain) was identified during a study of blood T cells in healthy people across ages. Study context: There was about one barcoded beta molecule captured by template switching per two T cells.

Aged about 6 to 100, donors were systemically healthy Caucasians from Russia. The authors drew 8.5 to 10 milliliters of peripheral blood from each donor. A second about 7 to 11 cycle PCR used barcoded and J-beta primers. TCRdb analysed the 5' RACE reads with MiXCR anew, one entry per CDR3 protein. The table lists around 650,000 distinct CDR3 sequences, around 41% of them singletons, with roughly 30% in the top ten. The CDR3 runs 14 residues. Trimming pared 0 bases from V and 2 bases from J, leaving 7 bases between. CDR1 and CDR2 (germline): LGHNA, YSLEER. This receptor was taken from a man older than 75 in good health. Sequenced input: blood. The rearrangement uses TRBV4-3 and TRBJ2-5, with D possibly TRBD1 on 5 matching bases. The CDR3 nucleotides read TGCGCCAGCAGCCAAGAAAAGGGGCAAGAGACCCAGTACTTC. Translating it yields CASSQEKGQETQYF.